A selection of T cell receptor beta chains follows, all from one sample in a study of shared clonotypes between healthy human individuals. Here immunoSEQ multiplex PCR was the method, and the copy in TCRdb shows in-frame clones only, minus some. The sample yields around 2,100,000 clones, about 95% seen once. Sequencing used naive CD8+ T cells sorted from blood. The receptors shown here come from a young man in good health. The CDR3 runs from the conserved cysteine through the conserved F or W. The D gene is left open where the match is weak. The listing skips clone size in some rows; elsewhere it reads once, few, many or a size class.

cdr3_length,d_call,clone_size,v_call,j_call,cdr3_nt,cdr3_aa
13,TRBD2,-,TRBV5-4,TRBJ2-7,TGTGCCAGCAGCTTCGCGGGGGGCTACGAGCAGTACTTC,CASSFAGGYEQYF
15,-,-,TRBV6-1,TRBJ1-6,TGTGCCAGCAGTGAAGACTGGCAGACCAATTCACCCCTCCACTTT,CASSEDWQTNSPLHF
12,-,-,TRBV6-5,TRBJ2-3,TGTGCCAGCAGTTACTTAGAAGATACGCAGTATTTT,CASSYLEDTQYF
13,-,-,TRBV7-9,TRBJ2-7,TGTGCCAGCAGCCGGGACTTGGAATACGAGCAGTACTTC,CASSRDLEYEQYF
12,-,-,TRBV5-8,TRBJ2-7,TGTGCCAGCGAGGCGGGCGGCTACGAGCAGTACTTC,CASEAGGYEQYF
13,-,-,TRBV6-5,TRBJ2-1,TGTGCCAGCAGTTTCACTAGGAGACATGAGCAGTTCTTC,CASSFTRRHEQFF
14,-,-,TRBV4-2,TRBJ2-7,TGTGCCAGCAGCCCCGGGACCCTGATCTACGAGCAGTACTTC,CASSPGTLIYEQYF
15,-,-,TRBV5-5,TRBJ1-4,TGTGCCAGCAGCCCGGGGGTGACACTTGATGAAAAACTGTTTTTT,CASSPGVTLDEKLFF
17,TRBD2,-,TRBV5-4,TRBJ2-1,TGTGCCAGCAGCTTGGGAGTGCGGGTAGCGGGAGGGGATGAGCAGTTCTTC,CASSLGVRVAGGDEQFF
14,-,once,TRBV4-1,TRBJ2-7,TGCGCCAGCAGCCTTTCCTCCCCTCGGGACGAGCAGTACTTC,CASSLSSPRDEQYF
13,TRBD1,-,TRBV9,TRBJ1-2,TGTGCCAGCAGCGTCCAGGGGGCTTATGGCTACACCTTC,CASSVQGAYGYTF
20,-,-,TRBV21-1,TRBJ2-5,TGTGCCAGCAGCAGGATACCCCCTATAGCGGGAGGGCCTCTGGAAGAGACCCAGTACTTC,CASSRIPPIAGGPLEETQYF
13,-,-,TRBV2,TRBJ2-6,TGTGCCAGCAGTGATACGATTTCTAACGTCCTGACTTTC,CASSDTISNVLTF
13,-,-,TRBV30,TRBJ2-7,TGTGCCTGGAGTGTAAGTGAGGCCTACGAGCAGTACTTC,CAWSVSEAYEQYF
15,-,-,TRBV28,TRBJ1-1,TGTGCCAGCAGTTTAGTCGGGCAATTGAACACTGAAGCTTTCTTT,CASSLVGQLNTEAFF
14,-,-,TRBV13,TRBJ2-7,TGTGCCAGCAGCTTAAAACTGATCTCCTACGAGCAGTACTTC,CASSLKLISYEQYF
15,TRBD2,-,TRBV29-1,TRBJ2-1,TGCAGCGTTCATGGGGGACTAGCGGTATACAATGAGCAGTTCTTC,CSVHGGLAVYNEQFF
14,-,once,TRBV18,TRBJ2-2,TGTGCCAGCCTAACCGGGGGGAACACCGGGGAGCTGTTTTTT,CASLTGGNTGELFF
15,-,-,TRBV6-5,TRBJ2-6,TGTGCCAGCATTCCCGGACCCTCTGGGGCCAACGTCCTGACTTTC,CASIPGPSGANVLTF
15,TRBD1,-,TRBV5-1,TRBJ2-2,TGCGCCAGCAGCTTGGACAGGGGTCGAACCGGGGAGCTGTTTTTT,CASSLDRGRTGELFF
15,TRBD1,-,TRBV4-1,TRBJ2-7,TGCGCCAGCAGCCTTTCGGGACAGGGGGCTTACGAGCAGTACTTC,CASSLSGQGAYEQYF
17,TRBD2,-,TRBV4-3,TRBJ2-5,TGCGCCAGCAGCGAATGGACTAGCGGGAGGGCCGGTGAGACCCAGTACTTC,CASSEWTSGRAGETQYF
14,TRBD1,-,TRBV5-1,TRBJ1-2,TGCGCCAGCAGCTTGCAGTCACAGGGGGATGGCTACACCTTC,CASSLQSQGDGYTF
15,TRBD1,-,TRBV5-4,TRBJ1-1,TGTGCCAGCAGCTTGGTGGGACAGGGAAACACTGAAGCTTTCTTT,CASSLVGQGNTEAFF
13,-,-,TRBV30,TRBJ2-7,TGTGCCTGGAGTAGGGAGAGTGGCTACGAGCAGTACTTC,CAWSRESGYEQYF
18,TRBD2,-,TRBV13,TRBJ2-1,TGTGCCAGCAGCTTAGGGCTAGCGGGAGGGCCTTACTACAATGAGCAGTTCTTC,CASSLGLAGGPYYNEQFF
14,TRBD1,-,TRBV7-9,TRBJ1-1,TGTGCCAGCAGCCCAGGGGGCTGGAACACTGAAGCTTTCTTT,CASSPGGWNTEAFF
12,-,once,TRBV19,TRBJ1-2,TGTGCCAGTAGTATTGGTCAGCTTGGCTACACCTTC,CASSIGQLGYTF
13,-,-,TRBV27,TRBJ2-7,TGTGCCAGCAGTTTATCGGCGAGCTACGAGCAGTACTTC,CASSLSASYEQYF
14,-,-,TRBV6-1,TRBJ2-7,TGTGCCAGCAGTGATTGGGGGGCGAGATACGAGCAGTACTTC,CASSDWGARYEQYF
15,TRBD2,-,TRBV30,TRBJ2-3,TGTGCCTGGAGTGAGGCTAGCGGGGGGTGGGATACGCAGTATTTT,CAWSEASGGWDTQYF
15,TRBD2,-,TRBV7-8,TRBJ2-3,TGTGCCAGCAGCGAGCTAGCGGGGAGCACAGATACGCAGTATTTT,CASSELAGSTDTQYF
12,-,once,TRBV7-2,TRBJ2-1,TGTGCCAGCAGCTTTTTTGATTTAGAGCAGTTCTTC,CASSFFDLEQFF
16,TRBD2,-,TRBV4-2,TRBJ2-1,TGTGCCAGCAGCCCAGAGCGGGGGGAGCTCTACAATGAGCAGTTCTTC,CASSPERGELYNEQFF
13,-,few,TRBV7-9,TRBJ1-2,TGTGCCAGCAGCTCTCCGGGGCCCTATGGCTACACCTTC,CASSSPGPYGYTF
16,-,-,TRBV27,TRBJ2-1,TGTGCCAGCAGTCCCGTCGGGGGACCAACATGGAATGAGCAGTTCTTC,CASSPVGGPTWNEQFF
15,-,once,TRBV9,TRBJ1-6,TGTGCCAGCAGCCCACTGGACGGGAATAATTCACCCCTCCACTTT,CASSPLDGNNSPLHF
14,TRBD2,-,TRBV11-2,TRBJ2-7,TGTGCCAGCAGCTTAATCCCAGCGGGATACGAGCAGTACTTC,CASSLIPAGYEQYF
14,-,-,TRBV14,TRBJ2-2,TGTGCCAGCAGCCCCATCCTTACCTCGGGGGAGCTGTTTTTT,CASSPILTSGELFF
17,TRBD2,-,TRBV27,TRBJ2-3,TGTGCCAGCAGTTCACTAGCGGGAGGGCCCGGCACAGATACGCAGTATTTT,CASSSLAGGPGTDTQYF
16,-,-,TRBV5-1,TRBJ2-3,TGCGCCAGCAGCTTGTGGTTGGAGGGGGTGGTAGATACGCAGTATTTT,CASSLWLEGVVDTQYF
14,TRBD2,-,TRBV6-1,TRBJ2-7,TGTGCCAGCAGTGATCCTAGCGGGGTCTACGAGCAGTACTTC,CASSDPSGVYEQYF
17,-,-,TRBV19,TRBJ2-1,TGTGCCAGTAGTTCCCAAGAAGCCCGGGGCGCGGCGTATGAGCAGTTCTTC,CASSSQEARGAAYEQFF
18,TRBD2,-,TRBV9,TRBJ2-3,TGTGCCAGCAGCGAAGAGGCTAGCGGGACACCTAGCACAGATACGCAGTATTTT,CASSEEASGTPSTDTQYF
15,-,-,TRBV4-1,TRBJ2-7,TGCGCCAGCAGCCAAGAGTGGGGGGGGCCCTACGAGCAGTACTTC,CASSQEWGGPYEQYF
15,-,-,TRBV9,TRBJ1-4,TGTGCCAGCAGCGTAGGACAGGATGGTTACGAAAAACTGTTTTTT,CASSVGQDGYEKLFF
14,-,-,TRBV27,TRBJ1-5,TGTGCCAGCAGTTTCCTAGGGGGGGATCAGCCCCAGCATTTT,CASSFLGGDQPQHF
14,TRBD1,-,TRBV7-9,TRBJ2-2,TGTGCCAGCAGCGCCGACAGGGTTTCCGGGGAGCTGTTTTTT,CASSADRVSGELFF
15,TRBD2,-,TRBV4-1,TRBJ2-1,TGCGCCAGCAGCCACCGACTAGCGGGAGGTATTGAGCAGTTCTTC,CASSHRLAGGIEQFF
17,-,-,TRBV7-8,TRBJ1-1,TGTGCCAGCAGCTTACCACACCGGTCCGACTCGAACACTGAAGCTTTCTTT,CASSLPHRSDSNTEAFF
14,-,-,TRBV19,TRBJ2-7,TGTGCCAGTAGTACCGGGGGGCCCTCCTACGAGCAGTACTTC,CASSTGGPSYEQYF
16,-,-,TRBV6-1,TRBJ1-5,TGTGCCAGCAGTGAAGGAGGCGGGTTCAGCAATCAGCCCCAGCATTTT,CASSEGGGFSNQPQHF
13,TRBD1,-,TRBV14,TRBJ2-7,TGTGCCAGCAGTTGGGACAGAGGATACGAGCAGTACTTC,CASSWDRGYEQYF
15,-,-,TRBV2,TRBJ1-4,TGTGCCAGCTTAGACAGGTTTGCAACTAATGAAAAACTGTTTTTT,CASLDRFATNEKLFF